One T cell receptor beta chain is described in this entry. Per the germline V gene, CDR1 is SGHRS and CDR2 is YFSETQ. The CDR3 contains 16 residues. V shed 4 bases and J 10 bases; nucleotides not matched to a gene: 12. TCRdb re-called the 5' RACE reads with MiXCR, one entry per CDR3 protein. The sample shows around 340,000 distinct CDR3 sequences, more than 9% of them seen only once. The record originates from a study of identical twins. These data were likewise used in another study, on yellow fever vaccine responses in identical twins.

The receptor comes from a woman younger than 35 in good health. The chain is built from TRBV5-1 and TRBJ2-4, with TRBD2 matching 12 bases. Sequences were obtained from CD8+ T cells sorted from blood. The CDR3 reads CASSNPTSGGPRIQYF. CDR3 nucleotide sequence: TGCGCCAGCAGCAACCCGACTAGCGGGGGCCCAAGGATTCAGTACTTC. Using reference TRBV5-1 and TRBJ2-4 for the parts outside the CDR3, the full variable domain is KAGVTQTPRYLIKTRGQQVTLSCSPISGHRSVSWYQQTPGQGLQFLFEYFSETQRNKGNFPGRFSGRQFSNSRSEMNVSTLELGDSALYLCASSNPTSGGPRIQYFGAGTRLSVL.